Below are 21 T cell receptor beta chains sequenced from a single sample in a study of blood T cell repertoires in COVID-19. Libraries were prepared by immunoSEQ multiplex PCR; TCRdb keeps only in-frame clonotypes and omits some of them. This table holds over 100,000 clones, approximately 86% found once. Sequencing was carried out using peripheral blood. The receptors originated from a woman aged 70-85 years with COVID-19, enrolled during active disease.

The rearrangement joins TRBV30 to TRBJ2-1; TRBD1 matches at 7 bases. CDR1 is GTSNPN, CDR2 SVGIG, per germline (reference sequence). With 0 bases clipped from V and 8 bases from J, the junction kept 4 bases outside the gene matches. The CDR3 has 13 amino acids. This CDR3 reads CAWSVQGLDEQFF. The CDR3 nucleotides are TGTGCCTGGAGTGTACAGGGGCTGGATGAGCAGTTCTTC.

This chain connects TRBV7-9 to TRBJ2-7; 7 bases fit TRBD1. Germline V lookup: CDR1 SEHNR, CDR2 FQNEAQ (reference sequence). This CDR3 comprises 16 residues. V lost 2 bases to trimming and J lost 3 bases; unmatched junction nucleotides: 10. The CDR3 coding sequence is TGTGCCAGCAGCTTATACGGGGACAGCCCATACTACGAGCAGTACTTC. The encoded protein is CASSLYGDSPYYEQYF.

This clone was detected only a few times. The DNA of the CDR3 is TGTGCCAGCAGCTTTCCAGGGTTGGACGAGCAGTACTTC. Its translation: CASSFPGLDEQYF. The gene calls are TRBV7-6 and TRBJ2-7; tentative D call: TRBD1 (5 bases). Looked up from germline, CDR1 is SGHVS and CDR2 is FNYEAQ. This CDR3 has 13 amino acids. The ends were cut back, 3 bases at V and 5 bases at J, with 11 bases in the middle.

This clone has a count of ten or more. The chain couples TRBV3-1 (or the pseudogene TRBV3-2) to TRBJ1-1; 7 bases align to TRBD1. The V gene end was trimmed by 5 bases and the J gene end by 7 bases; junction bases not matched to a gene: 10. The length of the CDR3 is 14 residues. The germline gives CDR1 LGHDT, CDR2 YNNKEL (reference sequence). The CDR3 DNA reads TGTGCCAGCAGCAGCCTGGGGACAGCGGTTGAAGCTTTCTTT. Encoded protein: CASSSLGTAVEAFF.

This clone came up once. V usage is TRBV15 and J usage is TRBJ1-1, with D possibly TRBD1 on 5 matching bases. V lost 8 bases, J lost 3 bases, and 16 bases lay in between. Germline loops: CDR1 LNHNV, CDR2 YYDKDF (reference sequence). The CDR3 covers 14 residues. The CDR3 DNA is TGTGCCACCCAACGGGCGGGGGGTTACACTGAAGCTTTCTTT. Amino acid sequence: CATQRAGGYTEAFF. Combining the CDR3 with reference TRBV15 and TRBJ1-1 gives the whole variable domain DAMVIQNPRYQVTQFGKPVTLSCSQTLNHNVMYWYQQKSSQAPKLLFHYYDKDFNNEADTPDNFQSRRPNTSFCFLDIRSPGLGDTAMYLCATQRAGGYTEAFFGQGTRLTVV.

The V call is TRBV15, the J call TRBJ1-4, with D uncertain. V was clipped by 6 bases and J by 0 bases, with 8 bases between them. The germline V gene has CDR1 LNHNV and CDR2 YYDKDF (reference sequence). This CDR3 is 14 amino acids long. CDR3 DNA sequence: TGTGCCACCAGGGCGGGAGCAACTAATGAAAAACTGTTTTTT. As protein: CATRAGATNEKLFF.

The chain couples TRBV2 to TRBJ2-3, with D maybe TRBD1 (6 bases). Germline V gene lookup returns CDR1 SNHLY and CDR2 FYNNEI. V lost 6 bases and J lost 0, with 10 bases in between. The CDR3 is 14 amino acids. The DNA for the CDR3 is TGTGCCAGCAGCAACGGACAGAGCACAGATACGCAGTATTTT. Translating it yields CASSNGQSTDTQYF. Supplemented by reference TRBV2 and TRBJ2-3, the full variable domain reads EPEVTQTPSHQVTQMGQEVILRCVPISNHLYFYWYRQILGQKVEFLVSFYNNEISEKSEIFDDQFSVERPDGSNFTLKIRSTKLEDSAMYFCASSNGQSTDTQYFGPGTRLTVL.

V and J are TRBV19 and TRBJ2-1; 11 nucleotides align to TRBD2. The CDR3 is 15 residues long. The V gene's germline CDR1 is LNHDA and CDR2 SQIVND (reference sequence). Trimming at V came to 5 bases and at J to 6 bases, leaving 6 bases not matched to a gene. CDR3 sequence reads: CASSGLAGGFNEQFF. DNA of the CDR3: TGTGCCAGTAGTGGCCTAGCGGGGGGTTTCAATGAGCAGTTCTTC.

The rearrangement uses TRBV27 and TRBJ1-1; D might be TRBD1 (6 bases). Germline V gene lookup returns CDR1 MNHEY and CDR2 SMNVEV (reference sequence). The ends were cut back, 6 bases at V and 6 bases at J, with 20 bases in the middle. The CDR3 totals 15 residues. This CDR3 reads CASRKGGGGDAEAFF. The CDR3 bases are TGTGCCAGCAGGAAGGGAGGGGGAGGGGACGCTGAAGCTTTCTTT.

The chain couples TRBV10-3 to TRBJ1-3; perhaps TRBD1 as D (5 bases). The CDR3 has 15 residues. V shed 2 bases and J shed 0 bases, with 8 bases lying between them. CDR1 is ENHRY, CDR2 SYGVKD, per germline. The CDR3 nucleotides read TGTGCCATCAGTGAGCGACAGAGCTCTGGAAACACCATATATTTT. Translating gives CAISERQSSGNTIYF.

The chain joins TRBV5-6 to TRBJ2-2; a possible D gene is TRBD1 (6 bases). This CDR3 has 16 residues. CDR1 and CDR2 (germline): SGHDT, YYEEEE. V dropped 0 bases and J dropped 3 bases, with 12 bases sitting between them. CDR3 DNA: TGTGCCAGCAGCTTGGTGTTCAGGGGTGACACCGGGGAGCTGTTTTTT. Translating it yields CASSLVFRGDTGELFF.

The V gene is TRBV7-3, the J gene TRBJ2-3, with D maybe TRBD2 (7 bases). Looked up from germline, CDR1 is SGHTA and CDR2 is FQGTGA. This CDR3 contains 14 residues. The V gene lost 2 bases and the J gene lost 7 bases, with 13 bases spanning the gap. In nucleotides, the CDR3 is TGTGCCAGCAGCTTAGTGGGGGGGCGGAATACGCAGTATTTT. It yields the protein CASSLVGGRNTQYF.

The rearrangement joins TRBV10-3 to TRBJ2-1, with 9 bases lining up with TRBD1. The CDR3 has 12 amino acids. Unmatched junction bases numbered 0, after V lost 4 bases and J lost 8 bases. Germline V gene data show CDR1 as ENHRY and CDR2 as SYGVKD. In DNA form, the CDR3 reads TGTGCCATCAGTGGGACAGGGGATGAGCAGTTCTTC. Translating it yields CAISGTGDEQFF.

CDR3 DNA: TGTGCCAGCAAGGGGCCCGTCGAGCAGTACTTC. This sequence encodes CASKGPVEQYF. The chain employs TRBV25-1 and TRBJ2-7; D might be TRBD1 (5 bases). V shed 7 bases and J shed 6 bases, with 10 bases lying between them. The CDR3 covers 11 residues. Per the germline V gene, CDR1 is MGHDK and CDR2 is SYGVNS.

This clone was counted only a few times. At one boundary the junction diverges from the germline segment, which might be a read error. This chain connects TRBV7-2 to TRBJ1-2; D might be TRBD1 (6 bases). CDR3 length: 15 amino acids. From germline, CDR1 is SGHTA and CDR2 FQGNSA. CDR3 bases: TGTGCCAGCAGCAAACAGGGTCGAGATAACTTTGGCTACACCTTC. As protein: CASSKQGRDNFGYTF.

This clone is a singleton in its sample. This chain connects TRBV28 to TRBJ2-7; 14 nucleotides align to TRBD2. The CDR3 contains 16 residues. Germline CDR1 and CDR2: MDHEN and SYDVKM. V shed 5 bases and J 6 bases; nucleotides not matched to a gene: 9. Here the CDR3 reads CASSPAGLAGVGEQYF. CDR3 bases: TGTGCCAGCAGTCCCGCGGGACTAGCGGGGGTTGGCGAGCAGTACTTC.

This rearrangement joins TRBV5-6 to TRBJ1-1; D is possibly TRBD1 (5 bases). The CDR3 loop spans 14 amino acids. V lost 4 bases to trimming and J lost 4 bases, with 14 bases between them. From germline, CDR1 is SGHDT and CDR2 YYEEEE. The CDR3 is CASSTLIRGTEAFF. CDR3 nucleotide sequence: TGTGCCAGCAGCACCCTAATAAGGGGCACTGAAGCTTTCTTT.

This clone was counted once. The V and J genes are TRBV6-5 and TRBJ1-2; 7 nucleotides agree with TRBD1. Trimming cost V 2 bases and J 8 bases; bases outside gene matches: 14. The germline CDR1 and CDR2 sequences are MNHEY and SVGAGI. This CDR3 has 16 residues. The CDR3 protein is CASSYGAPTGRLGYTF. CDR3 nucleotides: TGTGCCAGCAGTTACGGGGCCCCGACAGGGCGGTTGGGCTACACCTTC.

This chain links TRBV5-5 with TRBJ1-2; no definite D call. Germline V lookup: CDR1 SGHKS, CDR2 YYEKEE (reference sequence). The CDR3 extends over 13 amino acids. V was trimmed by 0 bases and J by 1 base, leaving 4 bases between them. DNA for the CDR3: TGTGCCAGCAGCTTGGCCTTTAACTATGGCTACACCTTC. Translation gives CASSLAFNYGYTF.

V gene TRBV2 combines with J gene TRBJ1-5; D gene ambiguous. Germline V gene data show CDR1 as SNHLY and CDR2 as FYNNEI. The CDR3 has 15 amino acids. Trimming took off 7 bases at V and 2 bases at J, with 15 bases between the two ends. CDR3 DNA sequence: TGTGCCAGCACCCAAGACGGTCTAGGCAATCAGCCCCAGCATTTT. Translating gives CASTQDGLGNQPQHF.

This clone is a singleton in its sample. This rearrangement joins TRBV10-3 to TRBJ2-5; TRBD1 matches 9 bases. With 6 bases clipped from V and 5 bases from J, the junction kept 1 base outside the gene matches. CDR1 and CDR2 from the germline V gene are ENHRY and SYGVKD. CDR3 size: 12 residues. CDR3 amino acids: CAIRDRGETQYF. CDR3 coding DNA: TGTGCCATCAGGGACAGGGGTGAGACCCAGTACTTC.